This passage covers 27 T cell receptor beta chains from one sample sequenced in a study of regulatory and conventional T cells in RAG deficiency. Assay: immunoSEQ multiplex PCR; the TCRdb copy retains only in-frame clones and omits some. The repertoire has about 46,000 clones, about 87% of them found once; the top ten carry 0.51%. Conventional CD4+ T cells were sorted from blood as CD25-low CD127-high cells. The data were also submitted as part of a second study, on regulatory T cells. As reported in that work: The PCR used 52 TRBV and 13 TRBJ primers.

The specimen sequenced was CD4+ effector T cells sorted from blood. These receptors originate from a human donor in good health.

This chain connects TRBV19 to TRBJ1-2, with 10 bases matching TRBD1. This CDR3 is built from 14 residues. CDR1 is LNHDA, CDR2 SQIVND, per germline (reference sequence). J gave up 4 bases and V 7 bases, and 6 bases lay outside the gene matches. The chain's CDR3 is CASITRDRGYGYTF. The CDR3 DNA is TGTGCCAGTATCACCCGGGACAGGGGCTATGGCTACACCTTC.

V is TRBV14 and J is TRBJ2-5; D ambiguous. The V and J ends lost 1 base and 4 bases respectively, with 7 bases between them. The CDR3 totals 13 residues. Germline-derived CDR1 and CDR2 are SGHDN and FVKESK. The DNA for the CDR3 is TGTGCCAGCAGCCAAGTTGGGTTAGAGACCCAGTACTTC. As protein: CASSQVGLETQYF.

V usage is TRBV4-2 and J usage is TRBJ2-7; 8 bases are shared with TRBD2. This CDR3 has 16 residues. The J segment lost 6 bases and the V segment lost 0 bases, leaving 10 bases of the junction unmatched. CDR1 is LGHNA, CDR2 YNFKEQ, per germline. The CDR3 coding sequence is TGTGCCAGCAGCCAAGATCTTGCTGGGACTAGACCCGAGCAGTACTTC. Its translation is CASSQDLAGTRPEQYF.

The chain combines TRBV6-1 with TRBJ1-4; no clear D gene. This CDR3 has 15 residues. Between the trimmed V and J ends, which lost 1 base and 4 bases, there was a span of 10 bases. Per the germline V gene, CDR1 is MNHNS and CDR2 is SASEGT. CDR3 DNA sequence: TGTGCCAGCAGTGAAGTTGGGTGGGGTAATGAAAAACTGTTTTTT. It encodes CASSEVGWGNEKLFF.

The CDR3 DNA reads TGTGCCAGCAGATCCGACAGGAGCAATCAGCCCCAGCATTTT. As protein: CASRSDRSNQPQHF. This chain uses TRBV6-5 with TRBJ1-5; D perhaps matches TRBD1 (6 bases). CDR1 MNHEY and CDR2 SVGAGI come from the germline V gene. The CDR3 sequence is 14 residues long. The V end was cut by 6 bases, the J end by 1 base, with 10 bases between.

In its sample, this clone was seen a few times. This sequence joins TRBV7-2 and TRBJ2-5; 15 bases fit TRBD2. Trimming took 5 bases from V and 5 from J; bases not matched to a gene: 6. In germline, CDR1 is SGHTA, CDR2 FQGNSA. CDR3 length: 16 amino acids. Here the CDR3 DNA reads TGTGCCAGCAGCCGGGGACTAGCGGGGGGCCGGGAGACCCAGTACTTC. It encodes CASSRGLAGGRETQYF.

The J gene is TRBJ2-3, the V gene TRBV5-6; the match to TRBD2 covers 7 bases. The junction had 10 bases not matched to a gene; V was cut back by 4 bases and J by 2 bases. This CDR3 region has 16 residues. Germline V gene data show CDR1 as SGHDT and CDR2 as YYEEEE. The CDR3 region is CASSQLAAGLTDTQYF. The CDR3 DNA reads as TGTGCCAGCAGCCAACTCGCAGCGGGGCTCACAGATACGCAGTATTTT.

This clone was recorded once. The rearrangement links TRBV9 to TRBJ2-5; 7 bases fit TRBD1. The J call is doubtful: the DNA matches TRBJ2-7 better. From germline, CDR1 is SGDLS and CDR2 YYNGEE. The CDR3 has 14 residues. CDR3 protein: CASSVGDSTYEQYF. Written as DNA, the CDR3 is TGTGCCAGCAGCGTAGGGGACAGCACCTACGAGCAGTACTTC.

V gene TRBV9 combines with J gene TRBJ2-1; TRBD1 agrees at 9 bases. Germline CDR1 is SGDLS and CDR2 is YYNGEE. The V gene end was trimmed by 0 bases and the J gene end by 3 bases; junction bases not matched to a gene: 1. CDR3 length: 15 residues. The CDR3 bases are TGTGCCAGCAGCGTAGACAGGGGGCACTACAATGAGCAGTTCTTC. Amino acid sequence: CASSVDRGHYNEQFF.

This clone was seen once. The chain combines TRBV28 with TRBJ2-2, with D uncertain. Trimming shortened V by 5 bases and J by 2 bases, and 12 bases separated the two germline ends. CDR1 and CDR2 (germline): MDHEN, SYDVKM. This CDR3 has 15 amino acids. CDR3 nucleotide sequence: TGTGCCAGCAGTCCGCCCTCGGGTAACACCGGGGAGCTGTTTTTT. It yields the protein CASSPPSGNTGELFF.

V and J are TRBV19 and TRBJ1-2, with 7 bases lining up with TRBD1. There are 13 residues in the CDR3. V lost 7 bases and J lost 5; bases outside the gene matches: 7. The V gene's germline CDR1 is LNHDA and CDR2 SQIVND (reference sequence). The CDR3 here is CASNLRGQYGYTF. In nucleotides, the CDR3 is TGTGCCAGTAATTTGAGGGGGCAGTATGGCTACACCTTC.

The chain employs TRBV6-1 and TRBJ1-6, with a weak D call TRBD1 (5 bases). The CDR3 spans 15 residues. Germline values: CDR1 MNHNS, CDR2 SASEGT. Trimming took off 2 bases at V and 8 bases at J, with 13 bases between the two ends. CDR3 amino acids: CASSENQGWDSPLHF. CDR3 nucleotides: TGTGCCAGCAGTGAAAATCAGGGTTGGGATTCACCCCTCCACTTT.

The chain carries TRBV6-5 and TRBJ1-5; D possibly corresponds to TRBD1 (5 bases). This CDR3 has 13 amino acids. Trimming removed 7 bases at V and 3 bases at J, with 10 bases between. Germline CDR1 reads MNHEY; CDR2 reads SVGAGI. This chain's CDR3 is CASNPGPNQPQHF. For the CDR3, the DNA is TGTGCCAGCAATCCGGGACCCAATCAGCCCCAGCATTTT.

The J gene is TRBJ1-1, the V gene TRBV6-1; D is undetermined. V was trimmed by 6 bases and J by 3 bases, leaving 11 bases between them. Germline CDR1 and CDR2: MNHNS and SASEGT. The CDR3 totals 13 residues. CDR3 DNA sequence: TGTGCCAGCAGACGGACCGGGGACACTGAAGCTTTCTTT. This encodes CASRRTGDTEAFF.

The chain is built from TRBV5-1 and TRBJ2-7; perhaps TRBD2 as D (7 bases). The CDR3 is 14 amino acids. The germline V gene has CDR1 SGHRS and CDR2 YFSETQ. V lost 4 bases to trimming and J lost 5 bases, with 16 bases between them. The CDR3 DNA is TGCGCCAGCAGCGTGGGAGGGGACATAAACGAGCAGTACTTC. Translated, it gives CASSVGGDINEQYF.

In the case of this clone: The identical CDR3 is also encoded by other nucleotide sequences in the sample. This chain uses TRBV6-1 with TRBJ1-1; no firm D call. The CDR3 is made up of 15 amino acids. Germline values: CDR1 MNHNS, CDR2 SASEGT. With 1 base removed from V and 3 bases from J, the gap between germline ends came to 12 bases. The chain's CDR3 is CASSEGKAGDTEAFF. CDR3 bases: TGTGCCAGCAGTGAAGGCAAGGCCGGAGACACTGAAGCTTTCTTT.

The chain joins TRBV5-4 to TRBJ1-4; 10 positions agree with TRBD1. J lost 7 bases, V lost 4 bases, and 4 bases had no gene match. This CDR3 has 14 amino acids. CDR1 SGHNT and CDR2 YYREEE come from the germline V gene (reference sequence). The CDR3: CASSVTGGGEKLFF. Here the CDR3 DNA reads TGTGCCAGCAGCGTGACAGGGGGCGGTGAAAAACTGTTTTTT.

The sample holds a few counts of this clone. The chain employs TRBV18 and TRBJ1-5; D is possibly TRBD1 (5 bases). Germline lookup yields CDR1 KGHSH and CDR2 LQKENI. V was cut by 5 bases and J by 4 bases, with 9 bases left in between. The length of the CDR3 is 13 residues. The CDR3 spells CASSEGLNQPQHF. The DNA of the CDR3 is TGTGCCAGCTCAGAGGGACTAAATCAGCCCCAGCATTTT.

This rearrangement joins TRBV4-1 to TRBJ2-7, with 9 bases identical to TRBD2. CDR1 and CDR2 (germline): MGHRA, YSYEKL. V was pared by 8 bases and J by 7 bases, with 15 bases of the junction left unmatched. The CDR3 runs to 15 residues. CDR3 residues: CASSHDGGGAREQYF. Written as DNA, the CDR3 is TGCGCCAGCTCCCATGACGGCGGGGGGGCACGGGAGCAGTACTTC.

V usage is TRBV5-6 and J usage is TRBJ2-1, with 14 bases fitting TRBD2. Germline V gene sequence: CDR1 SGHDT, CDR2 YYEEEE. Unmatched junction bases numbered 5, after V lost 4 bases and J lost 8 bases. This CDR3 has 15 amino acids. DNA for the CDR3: TGTGCCAGCAGCGGGGGACTAGCGGGAGTTGATGAGCAGTTCTTC. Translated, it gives CASSGGLAGVDEQFF.

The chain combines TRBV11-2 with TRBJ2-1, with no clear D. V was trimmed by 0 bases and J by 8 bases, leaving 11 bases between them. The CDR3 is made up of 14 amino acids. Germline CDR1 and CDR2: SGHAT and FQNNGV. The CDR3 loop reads CASSLDPTIYEQFF. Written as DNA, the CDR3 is TGTGCCAGCAGCTTAGATCCCACTATTTATGAGCAGTTCTTC.

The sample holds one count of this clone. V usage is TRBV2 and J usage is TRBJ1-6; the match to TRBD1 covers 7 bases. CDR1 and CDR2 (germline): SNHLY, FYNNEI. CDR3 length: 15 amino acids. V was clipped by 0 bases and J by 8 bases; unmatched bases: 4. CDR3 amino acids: CASSEARQGHSPLHF. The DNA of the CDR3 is TGTGCCAGCAGTGAAGCCAGACAGGGTCATTCACCCCTCCACTTT. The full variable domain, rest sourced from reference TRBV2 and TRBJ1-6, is EPEVTQTPSHQVTQMGQEVILRCVPISNHLYFYWYRQILGQKVEFLVSFYNNEISEKSEIFDDQFSVERPDGSNFTLKIRSTKLEDSAMYFCASSEARQGHSPLHFGNGTRLTVT.

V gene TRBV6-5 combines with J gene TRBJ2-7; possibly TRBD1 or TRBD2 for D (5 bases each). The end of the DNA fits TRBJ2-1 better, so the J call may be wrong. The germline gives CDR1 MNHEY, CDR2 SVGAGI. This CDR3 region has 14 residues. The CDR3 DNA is TGTGCCAGCAGTTCGGGGACCCGGTACAATGAGCAGTTCTTC. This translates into CASSSGTRYNEQFF.

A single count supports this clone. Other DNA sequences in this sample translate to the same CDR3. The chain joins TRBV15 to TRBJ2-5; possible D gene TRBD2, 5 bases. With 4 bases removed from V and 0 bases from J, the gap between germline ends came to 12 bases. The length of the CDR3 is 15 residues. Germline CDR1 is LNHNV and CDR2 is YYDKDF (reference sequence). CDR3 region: CATSNGRDYQETQYF. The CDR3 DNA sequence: TGTGCCACCAGCAACGGACGGGATTACCAAGAGACCCAGTACTTC.

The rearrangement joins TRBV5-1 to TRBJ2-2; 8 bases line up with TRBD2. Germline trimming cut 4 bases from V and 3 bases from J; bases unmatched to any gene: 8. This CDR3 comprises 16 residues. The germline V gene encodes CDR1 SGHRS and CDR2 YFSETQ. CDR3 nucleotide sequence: TGCGCCAGCAGCCAAGTAGCGGGACTTGACACCGGGGAGCTGTTTTTT. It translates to CASSQVAGLDTGELFF.

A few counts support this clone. The CDR3 DNA reads TGTGCCAGCAGTTACAGCGGACAGGGGTCCTACGAGCAGTACTTC. This codes for CASSYSGQGSYEQYF. This sequence joins TRBV6-5 and TRBJ2-7, with 9 bases aligning to TRBD1. Trimming removed 2 bases from V and 1 base from J; junction bases left unmatched: 3. Germline lookup yields CDR1 MNHEY and CDR2 SVGAGI. CDR3 length: 15 amino acids.

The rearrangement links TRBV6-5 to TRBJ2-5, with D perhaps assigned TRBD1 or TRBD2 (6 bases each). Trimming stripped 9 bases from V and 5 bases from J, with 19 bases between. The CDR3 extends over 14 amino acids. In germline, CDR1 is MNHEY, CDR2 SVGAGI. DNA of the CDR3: TGTGCCAGTGGAGGGGCAGGGGATGGGGAGACCCAGTACTTC. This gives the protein CASGGAGDGETQYF.